This T cell receptor (beta chain) is drawn from a study of Graves' ophthalmopathy and Graves' hyperthyroidism. This clonotype was seen repeatedly, ten times or more. The CDR3 is 15 residues long. CDR1 is LGHDT and CDR2 is YNNKEL in the germline V gene (reference sequence). J was trimmed by 3 bases and V by 0 bases; bases with no gene match: 4. Amplifying from RNA transcripts, the study obtained TCR beta CDR3 regions. Investigators did first-round RT-PCR with HTBI primers, then second-round multiplex PCR. TCRdb used MiXCR to reprocess the multiplex PCR reads, holding one entry per CDR3 protein. The sample includes fewer than 70,000 distinct CDR3 sequences, approximately 47% seen only once; the top ten take over 4%.

The chain combines TRBV3-1 with TRBJ2-7; 8 bases match TRBD2. This sequence originates from an adult woman with Graves' ophthalmopathy. The sequenced material came from peripheral blood. The CDR3 is CASSQDWGTSYEQYF. The CDR3 DNA is TGTGCCAGCAGCCAAGATTGGGGGACTAGCTACGAGCAGTACTTC.